The clone carrying this TCR beta chain was counted many times. Its antigen is not known. V lost 2 bases to trimming and J lost 8 bases, with 10 bases between them. The length of the CDR3 is 13 residues. Looked up from germline, CDR1 is SGHRS and CDR2 is YFSETQ. The entry originates in a study of T cells in Graves' hyperthyroidism and ophthalmopathy. At the level of the study: Once the initial diagnosis was made, peripheral blood was obtained before any treatment. General study results and limits: Expanded thyroid clonotypes (above 0.001) were mostly also found in blood.

TCR beta CDR3 regions were amplified from RNA. The HTBI primer set served for first-round RT-PCR of the TCR CDR3. TCRdb itself ran the multiplex PCR reads through MiXCR, one entry per CDR3 protein. The sample has about 720,000 distinct CDR3 sequences; over 15% are singletons. Any patient presenting with uncontrolled infection, other autoimmune disease, pregnancy or lactation was left out. This receptor was taken from a woman in her fifties or sixties with Graves' hyperthyroidism that later progressed to Graves' ophthalmopathy. V and J are TRBV5-1 and TRBJ1-4; possible D gene TRBD1, 6 bases. Sequenced: blood. Here the CDR3 reads CASSFRTAEKLFF. CDR3 sequence (DNA): TGCGCCAGCAGCTTTCGGACAGCGGAAAAACTGTTTTTT.